This T cell receptor (beta chain) was found in a study of T-cell reconstitution after alpha-beta-depleted transplantation in children. Unique molecular identifiers tagged the TCRbeta library. TCRdb reanalysed the PCR reads using MiXCR and keeps one entry per CDR3 protein. The sample has about 17,000 distinct CDR3 sequences; roughly 12% are singletons. Germline-derived CDR1 and CDR2 are ENHRY and SYGVKD. The junction had 4 bases not matched to a gene; V was cut back by 1 base and J by 4 bases. The CDR3 consists of 15 residues. This clonotype was detected ten times or more. Sequenced material: PBMCs, mostly from graft donor cells, taken 180 days after TCRalphabeta/CD19-depleted stem cell transplant. The chain joins TRBV10-3 to TRBJ2-1; 7 bases line up with TRBD2. The source of this sequence is a boy in the first two years of life who had a stem cell transplant for Wiskott-Aldrich syndrome, so the T cells may come from the graft donor. CDR3 DNA: TGTGCCATCAGTGAGTTCCTAGCGGAATACAATGAGCAGTTCTTC. This translates into CAISEFLAEYNEQFF.